Included here is one TCR beta chain sequence, with context. This record comes from a study of PD-1 blockade in classical Hodgkin lymphoma. Study-level information: Patients were infused with nivolumab 3 mg/kg every 2 weeks.

This CDR3 has 13 amino acids. The V gene's germline CDR1 is MNHEY and CDR2 SMNVEV (reference sequence). V gave up 5 bases and J gave up 8 bases, with 16 bases separating them. Generated by immunoSEQ multiplex PCR, the TCRdb table keeps only in-frame clones and is missing some. The sample comprises about 20,000 clones, 80% of which are singletons, and 7.2% rests with the top ten. Regarding time point: cycle 4 day 1 (C4D1), after about 6 weeks of nivolumab. Autologous stem cell transplantation was followed by relapse in every patient, and brentuximab vedotin exposure varied. Sequences were derived from peripheral blood mononuclear cells (PBMCs), sampled before the fourth cycle of nivolumab. This chain joins TRBV27 and TRBJ2-7; perhaps TRBD1 as D (6 bases). This TCR derives from a human donor with classical Hodgkin lymphoma. The CDR3 DNA reads TGTGCCAGCAGTCAGGGGTTGGTAAAGAAGCAGTACTTC. Translated, it gives CASSQGLVKKQYF.